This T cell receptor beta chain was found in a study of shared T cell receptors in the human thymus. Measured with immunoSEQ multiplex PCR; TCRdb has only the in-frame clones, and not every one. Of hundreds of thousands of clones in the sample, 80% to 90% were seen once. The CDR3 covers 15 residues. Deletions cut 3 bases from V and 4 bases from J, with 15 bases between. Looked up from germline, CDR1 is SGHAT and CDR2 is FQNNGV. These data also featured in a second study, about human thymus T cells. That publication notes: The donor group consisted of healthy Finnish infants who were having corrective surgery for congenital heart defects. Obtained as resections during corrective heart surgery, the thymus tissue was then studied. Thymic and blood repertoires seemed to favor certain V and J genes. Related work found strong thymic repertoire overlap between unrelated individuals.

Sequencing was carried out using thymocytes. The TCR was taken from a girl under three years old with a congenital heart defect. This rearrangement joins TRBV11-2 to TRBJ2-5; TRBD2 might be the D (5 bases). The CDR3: CASSFTTEGRETQYF. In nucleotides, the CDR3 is TGTGCCAGCAGCTTCACTACCGAGGGTAGAGAGACCCAGTACTTC.